Here is one T cell receptor beta chain with its context. Sample time point: after trial treatment. Treatment here: LDRT plus nivolumab, ipilimumab, low-dose cyclophosphamide and aspirin (RACIN trial). cDNA synthesis used a TRAV/TRBV-specific primer set for both chains. For amplifying TCRs, the PCR ran for about 20 cycles with Phusion, which was used together with a constant-region primer and the adapter on the V primers. One entry per CDR3 protein results from TCRdb running MiXCR on the reads. The sample consists of some 94,000 distinct CDR3 sequences, 20% to 25% of them appearing once. These data originate in a study of low-dose radiotherapy and immunotherapy resistance in tumors. The source material was PBMCs, sampled after low-dose radiotherapy plus immunotherapy. The sequence was collected from a female donor with ovarian cancer.

For the CDR3, the DNA is TGCAGCGTAGATAAGGGGGGGGACTATGGCTACACCTTC. Translated, it gives CSVDKGGDYGYTF. The chain links TRBV29-1 to TRBJ1-2; D may be TRBD1 (6 bases). In germline, CDR1 is SQVTM, CDR2 ANQGSEA. The ends were cut back, 6 bases at V and 3 bases at J, with 14 bases in the middle. This CDR3 spans 13 amino acids.